This TCR beta chain stems from a study of T cells after yellow fever vaccination. The CDR3 runs to 14 residues. V was pared by 6 bases and J by 6 bases, with 7 bases of the junction left unmatched. CDR1 SEHNR and CDR2 FQNEAQ come from the germline V gene (reference sequence). In TCRdb, the 5' RACE reads were re-called with MiXCR into one record per CDR3 protein. This table holds roughly 250,000 distinct CDR3 sequences, about an eighth found once. This clonotype occurred many times. The V call is TRBV7-9, the J call TRBJ2-2; 7 positions match TRBD2. The receptor was isolated from a man between 25 and 39 years old who received the YFV17D yellow fever vaccine. This sample comprised CD4+ T cells sorted from PBMCs, obtained 45 days after the yellow fever booster vaccination. CDR3 loop: CASRLVRESGELFF. As DNA, the CDR3 is TGTGCCAGCAGGCTCGTGCGGGAGTCCGGGGAGCTGTTTTTT.